A single sample gave rise to the 27 T cell receptor beta chains below, sequenced in a study of cytomegalovirus exposure and HLA in healthy donors. 13 Jbeta primers and 60 Vbeta primers were used for the PCR. The repertoire was sequenced with immunoSEQ multiplex PCR; TCRdb's copy has only in-frame clones and lacks some. The data contain fewer than 150,000 clones, around 79% of them singletons. Sequencing was done on a sample of PBMCs. These receptors were collected from a man in his forties in good health and CMV-seropositive.

The V call is TRBV7-9, the J call TRBJ2-1; 13 nucleotides align to TRBD2. Germline V lookup: CDR1 SEHNR, CDR2 FQNEAQ (reference sequence). Trimming took 4 bases from V and 5 from J; bases not matched to a gene: 2. The CDR3 totals 15 residues. The CDR3 DNA follows: TGTGCCAGCAGCTCGGGACTAGCGGGAAACAATGAGCAGTTCTTC. It is translated as CASSSGLAGNNEQFF.

This rearrangement joins TRBV28 to TRBJ1-3, with a possible D match to TRBD1 (5 bases). The V and J ends lost 4 bases and 0 bases respectively, with 16 bases between them. The CDR3 totals 17 residues. CDR1 and CDR2 from the germline V gene are MDHEN and SYDVKM. The DNA for the CDR3 is TGTGCCAGCAGTTCCGGGATCATGGGGGGCTCTGGAAACACCATATATTTT. Its protein is CASSSGIMGGSGNTIYF.

J is TRBJ1-2 and V is TRBV19; 9 positions agree with TRBD1. Per the germline V gene, CDR1 is LNHDA and CDR2 is SQIVND (reference sequence). Trimming cost V 5 bases and J 7 bases; bases outside gene matches: 8. The CDR3 extends over 14 amino acids. CDR3 sequence: CASSHGGDRVGYTF. The CDR3 DNA sequence: TGTGCCAGTAGTCACGGTGGGGACAGGGTTGGCTACACCTTC.

V gene TRBV7-6 combines with J gene TRBJ2-5, with no clear D. This CDR3 comprises 14 residues. Germline values: CDR1 SGHVS, CDR2 FNYEAQ. V was trimmed by 3 bases and J by 7 bases, leaving 15 bases between them. The chain's CDR3 is CASSLPYPGTTQYF. DNA for the CDR3: TGTGCCAGCAGCTTGCCCTATCCTGGTACGACCCAGTACTTC.

The V gene is TRBV19, the J gene TRBJ2-3, with D unclear. The ends were cut back, 7 bases at V and 2 bases at J, with 10 bases in the middle. The CDR3 runs to 13 residues. Per the germline V gene, CDR1 is LNHDA and CDR2 is SQIVND (reference sequence). CDR3 DNA: TGTGCCAGTACGCCAGCGAACACAGATACGCAGTATTTT. It codes for CASTPANTDTQYF.

The chain recombines TRBV18 with TRBJ1-2; D is uncertain. Trimming stripped 0 bases from V and 4 bases from J, with 9 bases between. The CDR3 is made up of 14 amino acids. CDR1 and CDR2 (germline): KGHSH, LQKENI. This chain's CDR3 is CASSPPARSYGYTF. The CDR3 DNA sequence: TGTGCCAGCTCACCACCGGCCCGGAGCTATGGCTACACCTTC. The whole variable domain, filled in from reference TRBV18 and TRBJ1-2, reads NAGVMQNPRHLVRRRGQEARLRCSPMKGHSHVYWYRQLPEEGLKFMVYLQKENIIDESGMPKERFSAEFPKEGPSILRIQQVVRGDSAAYFCASSPPARSYGYTFGSGTRLTVV.

The gene calls are TRBV18 and TRBJ2-5; D may be TRBD2 (7 bases). Trimming stripped 2 bases from V and 5 bases from J, with 18 bases between. Germline V gives CDR1 KGHSH, CDR2 LQKENI. The CDR3 contains 16 residues. The CDR3 sequence is CASSPTPGGAGETQYF. The CDR3 DNA reads as TGTGCCAGCTCACCAACCCCGGGGGGCGCGGGGGAGACCCAGTACTTC.

The chain is built from TRBV7-9 and TRBJ1-1; 9 bases align to TRBD1. The J segment lost 0 bases and the V segment lost 0 bases, leaving 8 bases of the junction unmatched. The CDR3 has 18 residues. The V gene's germline CDR1 is SEHNR and CDR2 FQNEAQ (reference sequence). The CDR3 loop reads CASSLAKQGARMNTEAFF. In DNA, the CDR3 is TGTGCCAGCAGCTTAGCCAAACAGGGGGCAAGAATGAACACTGAAGCTTTCTTT.

About this clone itself: The junction departs from the called germline gene at one end, perhaps through a read error. The J gene is TRBJ1-3, the V gene TRBV7-9; the D is unclear. Germline V gene lookup returns CDR1 SEHNR and CDR2 FQNEAQ (reference sequence). The CDR3 has 14 amino acids. CDR3 residues: CSSSLLNSGNTIYF. DNA of the CDR3: TGTTCCAGCAGCCTACTTAACTCTGGAAACACCATATATTTT.

The chain uses TRBV5-1 and TRBJ1-1, with 8 bases that match TRBD1. Trimming removed 3 bases from V and 5 bases from J; junction bases left unmatched: 3. CDR1 is SGHRS and CDR2 is YFSETQ in the germline V gene. The CDR3 runs to 13 residues. This CDR3 reads CASSSQGATEAFF. The CDR3 nucleotides are TGCGCCAGCAGCTCCCAGGGGGCAACTGAAGCTTTCTTT.

This clone was seen a handful of times. The rearrangement uses TRBV11-3 and TRBJ2-1, with a weak D call TRBD2 (6 bases). The ends were cut back, 5 bases at V and 4 bases at J, with 24 bases in the middle. This CDR3 is 18 amino acids long. From germline, CDR1 is SGHNT and CDR2 YENEEA. The DNA of the CDR3 is TGTGCCAGCAGCCCCCCGACGGGGGAGCGCCCAAATTACAATGAGCAGTTCTTC. It is translated as CASSPPTGERPNYNEQFF.

The chain has TRBV13 and TRBJ2-1; D is uncertain. V was trimmed by 3 bases and J by 1 base, leaving 16 bases between them. Per germline, CDR1 PRHDT and CDR2 FYEKMQ (reference sequence). CDR3 length: 17 amino acids. CDR3 in amino acids: CASSLTTSVPSYNEQFF. The CDR3 DNA reads as TGTGCCAGCAGCTTGACGACGAGCGTCCCGTCCTACAATGAGCAGTTCTTC. Looking up the rest from reference TRBV13 and TRBJ2-1 gives the full variable domain: AAGVIQSPRHLIKEKRETATLKCYPIPRHDTVYWYQQGPGQDPQFLISFYEKMQSDKGSIPDRFSAQQFSDYHSELNMSSLELGDSALYFCASSLTTSVPSYNEQFFGPGTRLTVL.

The V call is TRBV5-1, the J call TRBJ2-3; perhaps TRBD2 as D (6 bases). The V end lost 0 bases, the J end lost 3 bases, and 11 bases lay between the germline ends. Per germline, CDR1 SGHRS and CDR2 YFSETQ. The CDR3 totals 15 residues. The CDR3: CASSLGDRGTDTQYF. The DNA for the CDR3 is TGCGCCAGCAGCTTGGGAGACCGGGGGACAGATACGCAGTATTTT.

This clone has a handful of counts. V is TRBV19 and J is TRBJ2-7, with 7 bases aligning to TRBD1. The ends lost 10 bases at V and 5 bases at J; junction bases unmatched: 11. The CDR3 length is 13 residues. Germline lookup yields CDR1 LNHDA and CDR2 SQIVND (reference sequence). CDR3 region: CATKRSGGDEQYF. The CDR3 nucleotides are TGTGCCACCAAAAGATCAGGGGGAGACGAGCAGTACTTC. The variable domain in full, completed from reference TRBV19 and TRBJ2-7, reads DGGITQSPKYLFRKEGQNVTLSCEQNLNHDAMYWYRQDPGQGLRLIYYSQIVNDFQKGDIAEGYSVSREKKESFPLTVTSAQKNPTAFYLCATKRSGGDEQYFGPGTRLTVT.

This clone has only one observation. The chain is built from TRBV5-1 and TRBJ2-1; D gene uncertain. This CDR3 region has 14 residues. The ends were cut back, 1 base at V and 8 bases at J, with 13 bases in the middle. CDR1 is SGHRS, CDR2 YFSETQ, per germline. The CDR3 reads CASSLTLHIDEQFF. In nucleotides, the CDR3 is TGCGCCAGCAGCTTGACATTACATATCGATGAGCAGTTCTTC.

This chain links TRBV5-4 with TRBJ1-2; 7 bases align to TRBD1. The CDR3 spans 15 residues. V was pared by 2 bases and J by 8 bases, with 12 bases of the junction left unmatched. Germline CDR1 and CDR2: SGHNT and YYREEE (reference sequence). The CDR3 DNA reads as TGTGCCAGCAGCTTCCCGCCGGGACAGATTAGCGGCTACACCTTC. This codes for CASSFPPGQISGYTF.

This sequence joins TRBV7-2 and TRBJ1-6, with D hard to call. V dropped 5 bases and J dropped 12 bases, with 20 bases sitting between them. The CDR3 spans 15 residues. The germline CDR1 and CDR2 sequences are SGHTA and FQGNSA. The CDR3 is CASSPRVRHSRPLHF. The CDR3 region has the DNA TGTGCCAGCAGCCCTCGAGTAAGGCATAGCCGACCCCTCCACTTT. The complete variable domain, with remaining parts taken from reference TRBV7-2 and TRBJ1-6, reads GAGVSQSPSNKVTEKGKDVELRCDPISGHTALYWYRQSLGQGLEFLIYFQGNSAPDKSGLPSDRFSAERTGGSVSTLTIQRTQQEDSAVYLCASSPRVRHSRPLHFGNGTRLTVT.

The rearrangement joins TRBV29-1 to TRBJ2-7, with a possible D match to TRBD2 (6 bases). The germline V and J ends were trimmed by 6 bases and 5 bases, with 11 bases remaining between them. The CDR3 runs to 11 residues. Germline V gene data show CDR1 as SQVTM and CDR2 as ANQGSEA. The CDR3 is CSVAVADEQYF. CDR3 coding DNA: TGCAGCGTGGCGGTAGCGGACGAGCAGTACTTC.

The table lists this clone with a few counts. At one end, the junction sequence differs from germline, possibly due to a read error. The chain recombines TRBV29-1 with TRBJ1-2; 9 nucleotides line up with TRBD1. The CDR3 is 13 residues long. Germline values: CDR1 SQVTM, CDR2 ANQGSEA. CDR3 region: CSVRGQGPSQVAF. The CDR3 DNA reads TGCAGCGTTAGGGGACAGGGCCCCTCTCAGGTCGCCTTC.

The chain recombines TRBV11-2 with TRBJ1-1; tentative D call: TRBD1 (5 bases). This CDR3 region has 15 residues. The V end lost 5 bases, the J end lost 4 bases, and 17 bases lay between the germline ends. Germline CDR1 and CDR2: SGHAT and FQNNGV. The CDR3: CASSPVGHKGTEAFF. CDR3 DNA: TGTGCCAGCAGCCCCGTTGGACATAAAGGCACTGAAGCTTTCTTT.

This chain uses TRBV7-8 with TRBJ1-4; no firm D call. Trimming cost V 1 base and J 0 bases, with 6 bases left between them. CDR1 and CDR2 (germline): SGHVS, FQNEAQ. The CDR3 is made up of 15 amino acids. In nucleotides, the CDR3 is TGTGCCAGCAGCTTAGACAGACCAACTAATGAAAAACTGTTTTTT. It is translated as CASSLDRPTNEKLFF.

This clone appeared a single time. V and J are TRBV10-3 and TRBJ1-1, with 7 bases that match TRBD1. CDR3 length equals 14 residues. The ends lost 6 bases at V and 4 bases at J; junction bases unmatched: 8. Germline V CDR1 and CDR2: ENHRY, SYGVKD. CDR3 nucleotide sequence: TGTGCCATCAGGTCGACAGGGTTAGGCACTGAAGCTTTCTTT. This sequence encodes CAIRSTGLGTEAFF.

The chain is built from TRBV11-2 and TRBJ2-7, with a tentative D call TRBD1 (5 bases). V was cut by 0 bases and J by 3 bases, with 12 bases left in between. The CDR3 is 15 residues long. The germline CDR1 and CDR2 sequences are SGHAT and FQNNGV. Here the CDR3 DNA reads TGTGCCAGCAGCTTAGAGGCCAGGGAAGACTACGAGCAGTACTTC. It yields the protein CASSLEAREDYEQYF.

The V gene is TRBV5-4, the J gene TRBJ1-2; no firm D call. Germline CDR1 is SGHNT and CDR2 is YYREEE (reference sequence). The CDR3 runs to 13 residues. With 2 bases removed from V and 8 bases from J, the gap between germline ends came to 13 bases. This chain's CDR3 is CASSLVKSEGYTF. For the CDR3, the DNA is TGTGCCAGCAGCTTAGTAAAGAGCGAGGGCTACACCTTC.

This clone was seen just once. The CDR3 region has the DNA TGCGCCAGCAGCTTGGGACAGGGAACCTATGGCTACACCTTC. Translated: CASSLGQGTYGYTF. The chain is built from TRBV5-1 and TRBJ1-2; 7 nucleotides agree with TRBD1. With 0 bases clipped from V and 4 bases from J, the junction kept 3 bases outside the gene matches. CDR1 is SGHRS, CDR2 YFSETQ, per germline. The CDR3 runs to 14 residues.

The chain couples TRBV29-1 to TRBJ2-3; 7 bases map to TRBD1. With V trimmed by 4 bases and J by 0 bases, 4 bases remained unmatched. Germline CDR1 reads SQVTM; CDR2 reads ANQGSEA. This CDR3 is built from 14 residues. The CDR3 is CSVAQGQSTDTQYF. CDR3 bases: TGCAGCGTTGCCCAGGGACAGAGCACAGATACGCAGTATTTT.

This chain uses TRBV5-4 with TRBJ2-7; 9 nucleotides line up with TRBD1. V lost 1 base to trimming and J lost 4 bases; unmatched junction nucleotides: 3. CDR1 SGHNT and CDR2 YYREEE come from the germline V gene (reference sequence). The CDR3 consists of 14 residues. The chain's CDR3 is CASSLTGGGYEQYF. CDR3 DNA: TGTGCCAGCAGCTTGACAGGGGGCGGGTACGAGCAGTACTTC. The full variable domain, in which reference TRBV5-4 and TRBJ2-7 provide the parts outside the CDR3, is ETGVTQSPTHLIKTRGQQVTLRCSSQSGHNTVSWYQQALGQGPQFIFQYYREEENGRGNFPPRFSGLQFPNYSSELNVNALELDDSALYLCASSLTGGGYEQYFGPGTRLTVT.